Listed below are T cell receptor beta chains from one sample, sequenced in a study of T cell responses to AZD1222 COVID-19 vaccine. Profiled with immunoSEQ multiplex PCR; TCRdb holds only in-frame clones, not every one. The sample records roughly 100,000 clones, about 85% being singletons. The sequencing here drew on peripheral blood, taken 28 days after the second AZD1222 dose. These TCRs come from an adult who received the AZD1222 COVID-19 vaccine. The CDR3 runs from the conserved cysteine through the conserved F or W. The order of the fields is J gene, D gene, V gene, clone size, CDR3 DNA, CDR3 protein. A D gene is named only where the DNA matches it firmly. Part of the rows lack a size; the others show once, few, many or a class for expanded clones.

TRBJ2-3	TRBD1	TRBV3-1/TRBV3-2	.	TGTGCCAGCAGCCAGGATATTCGGCAGGGGGTGACAGATACGCAGTATTTT	CASSQDIRQGVTDTQYF
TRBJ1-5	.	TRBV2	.	TGTGCCAGCTTTCAAGGGGGCAATCAGCCCCAGCATTTT	CASFQGGNQPQHF
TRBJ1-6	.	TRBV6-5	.	TGTGCCAGCAGTTACTCTCGTTCACCCCTCCACTTT	CASSYSRSPLHF
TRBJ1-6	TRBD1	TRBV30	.	TGTGCCTGGAGGAGGACAGGAGACGATTCACCCCTCCACTTT	CAWRRTGDDSPLHF
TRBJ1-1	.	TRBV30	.	TGTGCCTGGAGTGTAAACGGGGGAAGGACTGAAGCTTTCTTT	CAWSVNGGRTEAFF
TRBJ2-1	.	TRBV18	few	TGTGCCAGCTCACCACGGCGGATGAGCTCCTACAATGAGCAGTTCTTC	CASSPRRMSSYNEQFF
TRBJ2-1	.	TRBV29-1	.	TGCAGCGTTGTCCAAGGTAACTCCTACAATGAGCAGTTCTTC	CSVVQGNSYNEQFF
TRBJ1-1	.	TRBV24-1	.	TGTGCCACCAGGACGGAAGCTTTCTTT	CATRTEAFF
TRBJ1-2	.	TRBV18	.	TGTGCCAGCTCACCCGACAGGTCCAACTATGGCTACACCTTC	CASSPDRSNYGYTF
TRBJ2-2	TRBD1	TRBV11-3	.	TGTGCCAGCAGCTCGGACAGGGGGCAGGTCGGGGAGCTGTTTTTT	CASSSDRGQVGELFF
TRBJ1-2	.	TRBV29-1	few	TGCAGCGTTGAAGGGGGAGGGGGCTATGGCTACACCTTC	CSVEGGGGYGYTF
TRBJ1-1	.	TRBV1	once	TGCACCAGCAGCCCAGCTACGGACAGGGACACTGAAGCTTTCTTT	CTSSPATDRDTEAFF
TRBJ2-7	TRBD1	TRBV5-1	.	TGCGCCAGCTCCTCCGGGACAGGGATTTCCTACGAGCAGTACTTC	CASSSGTGISYEQYF
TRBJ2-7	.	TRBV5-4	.	TGTGCCAGCAGCTTGGAGAGGTCTAGGCCTCGACGCGAGCAGTACTTC	CASSLERSRPRREQYF
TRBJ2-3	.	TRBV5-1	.	TGCGCCAGCAGCTTGGGGCAGACCACAGATACGCAGTATTTT	CASSLGQTTDTQYF
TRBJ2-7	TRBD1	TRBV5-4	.	TGTGCCAGCAGCTTCAGGGGGCTTACCTACGAGCAGTACTTC	CASSFRGLTYEQYF
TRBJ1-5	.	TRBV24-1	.	TGTGCCACCAGTACCGGCAATCAGCCCCAGCATTTT	CATSTGNQPQHF
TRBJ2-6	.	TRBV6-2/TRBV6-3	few	TGTGCCAGCAGTGCCCGGGGCCACAGCACTGGGGCCAACGTCCTGACTTTC	CASSARGHSTGANVLTF
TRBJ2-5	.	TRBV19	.	TGTGCCAGTAGTATTAAGGGGCAAGAGACCCAGTACTTC	CASSIKGQETQYF
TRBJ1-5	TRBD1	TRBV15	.	TGTGCCACCAGCAGAGATGACAGGGCCTCGTTTTTT	CATSRDDRASFF
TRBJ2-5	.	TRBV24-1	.	TGTGCCACCAGTGACCCCGGCGAGACCCAGTACTTC	CATSDPGETQYF
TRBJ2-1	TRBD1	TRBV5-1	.	TGCGCCAGCAGCTACCGGGACAGGGGAGACAATGAGCAGTTCTTC	CASSYRDRGDNEQFF
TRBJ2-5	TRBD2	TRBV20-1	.	TGCAGTGCTAGTGGCGGGGTAGCGGGAGTCCCGTTGGGAGAGACCCAGTACTTC	CSASGGVAGVPLGETQYF
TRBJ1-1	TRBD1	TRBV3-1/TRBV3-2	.	TGTGCCAGCAGCCAAGACAGGGTTGACAGGGGACTAATGAACACTGAAGCTTTCTTT	CASSQDRVDRGLMNTEAFF
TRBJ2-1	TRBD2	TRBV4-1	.	TGCGCCAGCAGCCAAGAACTAAGCGGGAGCTCTGAGCAGTTCTTC	CASSQELSGSSEQFF
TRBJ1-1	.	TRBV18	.	TGTGCCAGCTCACCGCCAGACGACAGGAACGCTGAAGCTTTCTTT	CASSPPDDRNAEAFF
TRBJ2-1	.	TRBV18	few	TGTGCCAGCTCACCAGCGGTAACAGGGATACACTACAATGAGCAGTTCTTC	CASSPAVTGIHYNEQFF
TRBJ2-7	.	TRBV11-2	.	TGTGCCAGCAGCTACATAGGGGGTTCTGCCTACGAGCAGTACTTC	CASSYIGGSAYEQYF
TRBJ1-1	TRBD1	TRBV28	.	TGTGCCAGCAGACCGGACAGGGCGAACACTGAAGCTTTCTTT	CASRPDRANTEAFF
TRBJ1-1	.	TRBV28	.	TGTGCCAGCAGTCCCAGAACAGGCCCGAACACTGAAGCTTTCTTT	CASSPRTGPNTEAFF
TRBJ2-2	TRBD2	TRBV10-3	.	TGTGCCATCAAAGTAGCGGGAGGGCCTTTGGGGGAGCTGTTTTTT	CAIKVAGGPLGELFF
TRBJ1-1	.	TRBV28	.	TGTGCCAGCACCGAAACAGGGCGCACTGAAGCTTTCTTT	CASTETGRTEAFF
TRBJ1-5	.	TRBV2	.	TGTGCCAGCAGTGTAGGGCAGAATAGCAATCAGCCCCAGCATTTT	CASSVGQNSNQPQHF
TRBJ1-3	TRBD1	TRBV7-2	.	TGTGCCAGCAGCTTGGACAGGCTGTCCTCTGGAAACACCATATATTTT	CASSLDRLSSGNTIYF
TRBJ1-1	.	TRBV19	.	TGTGCCAGTAGACGCAGGGGAAACAGTTTGTACACTGAAGCTTTCTTT	CASRRRGNSLYTEAFF
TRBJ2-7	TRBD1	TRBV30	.	TGTGCCTGGAGTGTAACTCAGGGGGCGAGCGGGCAGTACTTC	CAWSVTQGASGQYF
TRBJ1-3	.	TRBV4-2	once	TGTGCCAGCAGCCGAGAGGGGAAATCTGGAAACACCATATATTTT	CASSREGKSGNTIYF
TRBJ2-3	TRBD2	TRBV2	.	TGTGCCAGCAGTGGTGGGACTAGCGGGTTGACAGATACGCAGTATTTT	CASSGGTSGLTDTQYF
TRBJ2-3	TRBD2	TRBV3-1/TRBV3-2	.	TGTGCCAGCAGCCATCGGACTAGCGGGAGGGCCTATTTCACAGATACGCAGTATTTT	CASSHRTSGRAYFTDTQYF
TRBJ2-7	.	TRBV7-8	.	TGTGCCAGCAGCTTCATGGGCTCCTACGAGCAGTACTTC	CASSFMGSYEQYF